Sequencing of this T cell receptor beta chain was carried out in a study of human T cells and chemical hapten exposure. The table lists this clonotype with many counts. Antigen specificity is unknown. Time point of the sample: patch test 3, about 24 weeks after DPC sensitization. As to treatment: therapeutic diphenylcyclopropenone sensitization with weekly scalp DPC. Blood was drawn before each patch test was applied. Germline lookup yields CDR1 MNHEY and CDR2 SVGAGI. The CDR3 runs 15 residues. Trimming pared 5 bases from V and 2 bases from J, leaving 13 bases between. TCRdb re-called the RACE reads through MiXCR, storing one row per CDR3 protein. In the table there are 55,000 to 75,000 distinct CDR3 sequences, 9.5% to 15% of which are singletons. Whole-study findings and limits: There were significantly more large CDR3 similarity clusters among expanded TCRs than among controls. TCRs exceeding a frequency of 1 in 1000 stayed unchanged under DPC sensitization. PT1 expanded TCR counts and patch test score correlated positively.

The sequencing used whole blood, collected in connection with sensitization to the hapten diphenylcyclopropenone (DPC). This clonotype was obtained from a man younger than 40 with alopecia areata. Some clones in this sample may be carry-over from other donors' samples. The chain couples TRBV6-5 to TRBJ1-5; maybe TRBD1 (5 bases). This CDR3 reads CASSARDGGNQPQHF. The CDR3, as DNA: TGTGCCAGCAGTGCCCGGGACGGAGGCAATCAGCCCCAGCATTTT.